This entry lists 26 T cell receptor beta chains sequenced from one sample in a study of T cells after yellow fever vaccination. TCRdb re-derived calls from the 5' RACE reads in MiXCR, one entry per CDR3 protein. The data show 120,000 or so distinct CDR3 sequences, roughly 15% seen once. The input for sequencing was CD8+ T cells sorted from PBMCs, taken 5 days after the yellow fever booster vaccination. The receptors were sampled from a man aged 18-30 years who received the YFV17D yellow fever vaccine.

V gene TRBV15 combines with J gene TRBJ2-5, with D tentatively TRBD2 (7 bases). Per the germline V gene, CDR1 is LNHNV and CDR2 is YYDKDF (reference sequence). The V gene lost 1 base and the J gene lost 2 bases, with 14 bases spanning the gap. The CDR3 extends over 16 amino acids. CDR3 nucleotide sequence: TGTGCCACCAGCAGAGGGGGGGGCGCGAGGCAAGAGACCCAGTACTTC. It yields the protein CATSRGGGARQETQYF.

This chain uses TRBV6-5 with TRBJ2-5; D ambiguous. CDR1 is MNHEY and CDR2 is SVGAGI in the germline V gene. The CDR3 spans 15 residues. Deletions cut 0 bases from V and 4 bases from J, with 12 bases between. CDR3 loop: CASSYSVAQLETQYF. As DNA, the CDR3 is TGTGCCAGCAGTTACTCTGTCGCACAGTTAGAGACCCAGTACTTC.

There are a few counts of this clonotype. V and J are TRBV7-9 and TRBJ2-1; D unresolved. CDR1 is SEHNR and CDR2 is FQNEAQ in the germline V gene (reference sequence). Trimming pared 6 bases from V and 10 bases from J, leaving 13 bases between. CDR3 size: 12 residues. CDR3 nucleotide sequence: TGTGCCAGCAGTCCAATGGGGTCCGAGCAGTTCTTC. It translates to CASSPMGSEQFF.

The sample holds a few counts of this clonotype. The chain carries TRBV4-3 and TRBJ1-1; D gene ambiguous. CDR1 is LGHNA, CDR2 YSLEER, per germline. With 0 bases removed from V and 1 base from J, the gap between germline ends came to 9 bases. CDR3 length: 15 amino acids. In nucleotides, the CDR3 is TGCGCCAGCAGCCAAGATTGGGTTGAGAACACTGAAGCTTTCTTT. Translated, it gives CASSQDWVENTEAFF.

This chain connects TRBV7-9 to TRBJ2-5; weak D call: TRBD1 (5 bases). Germline loops: CDR1 SEHNR, CDR2 FQNEAQ (reference sequence). This CDR3 contains 17 residues. Trimming pared 3 bases from V and 5 bases from J, leaving 22 bases between. CDR3 protein: CASSLELDTLSGETQYF. DNA of the CDR3: TGTGCCAGCAGCTTGGAATTGGACACCCTATCTGGCGAGACCCAGTACTTC.

The chain recombines TRBV6-2 or TRBV6-3 with TRBJ2-7; D gene uncertain. V was trimmed by 3 bases and J by 4 bases, leaving 19 bases between them. The CDR3 runs to 16 residues. CDR1 and CDR2 from the germline V gene are MNHEY and SVGEGT. CDR3 amino acids: CASSYNQPGPEYEQYV. In nucleotides, the CDR3 is TGTGCCAGCAGTTATAACCAGCCTGGACCAGAATACGAGCAGTACGTC.

The V call is TRBV4-3, the J call TRBJ2-3; 9 bases line up with TRBD1. The germline gives CDR1 LGHNA, CDR2 YSLEER. The junction had 5 bases not matched to a gene; V was cut back by 3 bases and J by 7 bases. The CDR3 runs 14 residues. This chain's CDR3 is CASSHGQGRNTQYF. CDR3 bases: TGCGCCAGCAGCCACGGACAGGGGAGGAATACGCAGTATTTT.

This clonotype was recorded a few times. The rearrangement uses TRBV6-2 or TRBV6-3 and TRBJ1-5, with a weak D call TRBD1 (5 bases). Germline lookup yields CDR1 MNHEY and CDR2 SVGEGT. This CDR3 is 19 amino acids long. V was cut by 2 bases and J by 3 bases, with 23 bases left in between. CDR3 in amino acids: CASSYRRDGRPDINQPQHF. The DNA of the CDR3 is TGTGCCAGCAGTTACCGCCGGGACGGCCGTCCTGATATCAATCAGCCCCAGCATTTT.

The table lists this clonotype with a few counts. This chain joins TRBV6-5 and TRBJ2-7; either TRBD1 or TRBD2 may supply D (5 bases each). Trimming shortened V by 5 bases and J by 3 bases, and 17 bases separated the two germline ends. CDR1 and CDR2 from the germline V gene are MNHEY and SVGAGI. This CDR3 contains 15 residues. This CDR3 reads CASSKGRDGNYEQYV. CDR3 sequence (DNA): TGTGCCAGCAGTAAGGGCCGGGACGGCAACTACGAGCAGTACGTC.

This clonotype was observed a handful of times. CDR3 protein: CASSLPPWSPDTQYF. In nucleotides, the CDR3 is TGTGCCAGCAGCTTACCGCCATGGTCGCCAGATACGCAGTATTTT. This rearrangement joins TRBV7-9 to TRBJ2-3; unclear D gene. The germline gives CDR1 SEHNR, CDR2 FQNEAQ (reference sequence). The CDR3 has 15 residues. V gave up 2 bases and J gave up 4 bases, with 13 bases separating them.

This clonotype was counted once. Here the CDR3 reads CASSYRRRPGIQYF. DNA of the CDR3: TGTGCCAGCAGTTATCGGCGTAGGCCGGGTATTCAGTACTTC. The gene calls are TRBV6-5 and TRBJ2-4; no clear D gene. This CDR3 has 14 residues. The germline V and J ends were trimmed by 3 bases and 10 bases, with 16 bases remaining between them. Germline CDR1 MNHEY, CDR2 SVGAGI.

The chain carries TRBV18 and TRBJ2-5; 10 nucleotides line up with TRBD1. J lost 5 bases, V lost 3 bases, and 6 bases had no gene match. CDR3 length: 15 residues. Germline values: CDR1 KGHSH, CDR2 LQKENI. The CDR3 region has the DNA TGTGCCAGCTCACCTCCGGACAGGGGGGGCGAGACCCAGTACTTC. Translating gives CASSPPDRGGETQYF.

The rearrangement joins TRBV7-9 to TRBJ2-2; 7 bases are shared with TRBD1. Germline assignment: CDR1 SEHNR and CDR2 FQNEAQ (reference sequence). This CDR3 contains 18 residues. Trimming at V came to 0 bases and at J to 6 bases, leaving 13 bases not matched to a gene. CDR3: CASSLALRRQGGAGELFF. CDR3 in DNA: TGTGCCAGCAGCTTAGCGCTGAGGAGACAGGGTGGGGCCGGGGAGCTGTTTTTT.

The chain uses TRBV10-3 and TRBJ1-5, with no clear D. Germline CDR1 ENHRY, CDR2 SYGVKD. The CDR3 covers 15 residues. V gave up 0 bases and J gave up 6 bases, with 12 bases separating them. CDR3 loop: CAISESGLRGQPQHF. The CDR3 DNA reads TGTGCCATCAGTGAGTCGGGGTTACGGGGTCAGCCCCAGCATTTT.

The CDR3: CASSYDTNTYEQYF. The CDR3 bases are TGTGCCAGCAGTTACGACACTAACACCTACGAGCAGTACTTC. The rearrangement links TRBV6-6 to TRBJ2-7; D remains unclear. CDR3 length: 14 residues. From germline, CDR1 is MNHNY and CDR2 SVGAGI (reference sequence). Between the trimmed V and J ends, which lost 2 bases and 2 bases, there was a span of 10 bases.

This clonotype was detected a few times. CDR3 amino acids: CASSHGTEQETQYF. The CDR3 DNA is TGTGCCAGCAGTCACGGGACAGAGCAAGAGACCCAGTACTTC. The V call is TRBV6-6, the J call TRBJ2-5, with 7 bases that match TRBD1. The CDR3 sequence is 14 residues long. V lost 5 bases to trimming and J lost 2 bases; unmatched junction nucleotides: 5. The germline CDR1 and CDR2 sequences are MNHNY and SVGAGI (reference sequence).

The rearrangement uses TRBV20-1 and TRBJ2-1; no clear D. CDR1 DFQATT and CDR2 SNEGSKA come from the germline V gene (reference sequence). V lost 1 base to trimming and J lost 8 bases, with 3 bases between them. The CDR3 is 10 residues long. CDR3 sequence: CSARAYEQFF. In DNA, the CDR3 is TGCAGTGCTAGAGCCTATGAGCAGTTCTTC.

This clonotype was detected a few times. The V and J genes are TRBV7-9 and TRBJ1-2; 9 bases line up with TRBD1. Germline CDR1 and CDR2: SEHNR and FQNEAQ (reference sequence). The CDR3 spans 13 residues. V trimming: 5 bases; J trimming: 8 bases; junction bases outside the gene matches: 6. CDR3 loop: CASSPGDRVGYTF. For the CDR3, the DNA is TGTGCCAGCAGCCCCGGGGACAGGGTCGGCTACACCTTC.

The sample holds a few counts of this clonotype. J is TRBJ1-1 and V is TRBV21-1. TRBV21-1 is noted as a pseudogene. CDR3 size: 18 residues. CDR3 in amino acids: CASSNRDSDEMSALKAFF. The CDR3 DNA sequence: TGTGCCAGCAGCAACCGGGACTCCGATGAGATGTCCGCTTTGAAAGCTTTCTTT.

DNA for the CDR3: TGTGCCAGCAGCAGGGACAGACTCCCCCTCAACTCATATGAAAAACTGTTTTTT. Translation gives CASSRDRLPLNSYEKLFF. The chain employs TRBV14 and TRBJ1-4; 7 bases align to TRBD1. Germline assignment: CDR1 SGHDN and CDR2 FVKESK. V was clipped by 5 bases and J by 6 bases; unmatched bases: 18. The CDR3 has 18 amino acids. Full variable domain (missing parts from reference TRBV14 and TRBJ1-4): EAGVTQFPSHSVIEKGQTVTLRCDPISGHDNLYWYRRVMGKEIKFLLHFVKESKQDESGMPNNRFLAERTGGTYSTLKVQPAELEDSGVYFCASSRDRLPLNSYEKLFFGSGTQLSVL.

The V and J genes are TRBV7-9 and TRBJ1-2; D not resolved. This CDR3 contains 17 residues. V lost 1 base, J lost 0 bases, and 15 bases lay in between. Germline CDR1 is SEHNR and CDR2 is FQNEAQ (reference sequence). The CDR3 region is CASSLEHGFQANYGYTF. The DNA for the CDR3 is TGTGCCAGCAGCTTAGAACATGGGTTTCAAGCTAACTATGGCTACACCTTC.

This clonotype was observed many times. This chain links TRBV15 with TRBJ2-1; D gene unclear. V shed 3 bases and J shed 6 bases, with 6 bases lying between them. This CDR3 contains 12 residues. Germline assignment: CDR1 LNHNV and CDR2 YYDKDF (reference sequence). CDR3 amino acids: CATSSSSNEQFF. The CDR3, as DNA: TGTGCCACCAGCAGTTCGAGCAATGAGCAGTTCTTC.

The V call is TRBV11-3, the J call TRBJ1-4, with 11 positions matching TRBD1. The junction had 15 bases not matched to a gene; V was cut back by 5 bases and J by 7 bases. The CDR3 has 18 residues. CDR1 is SGHNT, CDR2 YENEEA, per germline. The CDR3, as DNA: TGTGCCAGCAGCCCGCGGGTCATGTGGGGACAGGGGGGTGAAAAACTGTTTTTT. Its translation: CASSPRVMWGQGGEKLFF.

This clonotype has only a few counts. This chain joins TRBV2 and TRBJ2-5; D tentatively fits TRBD1 or TRBD2 (6 bases each). The CDR3 contains 15 residues. CDR1 SNHLY and CDR2 FYNNEI come from the germline V gene. The germline V and J ends were trimmed by 0 bases and 5 bases, with 13 bases remaining between them. The CDR3 DNA reads TGTGCCAGCAGTGAAGCGCTTCGGGGGCTCGAGACCCAGTACTTC. It specifies CASSEALRGLETQYF.

This chain links TRBV4-1 with TRBJ2-2, with 10 bases that match TRBD1. The CDR3 runs to 17 residues. The germline CDR1 and CDR2 sequences are MGHRA and YSYEKL. After removal of 3 bases from V and 0 bases from J, the junction contained 4 bases not matched to a gene. The CDR3 protein is CASSHLGQGANTGELFF. The CDR3 nucleotides are TGCGCCAGCAGCCACCTAGGACAGGGGGCGAACACCGGGGAGCTGTTTTTT.

This clonotype has more than one count but fewer than ten. The J gene is TRBJ2-5, the V gene TRBV7-9; D may be TRBD2 (5 bases). The CDR3 length is 14 residues. V lost 5 bases and J lost 1, with 11 bases in between. CDR1 is SEHNR and CDR2 is FQNEAQ in the germline V gene (reference sequence). CDR3 amino acids: CASSARRAQETQYF. The CDR3 coding sequence is TGTGCCAGCAGCGCGCGGCGGGCCCAAGAGACCCAGTACTTC. The full variable domain, in which reference TRBV7-9 and TRBJ2-5 provide the parts outside the CDR3, is DTGVSQNPRHKITKRGQNVTFRCDPISEHNRLYWYRQTLGQGPEFLTYFQNEAQLEKSRLLSDRFSAERPKGSFSTLEIQRTEQGDSAMYLCASSARRAQETQYFGPGTRLLVL.